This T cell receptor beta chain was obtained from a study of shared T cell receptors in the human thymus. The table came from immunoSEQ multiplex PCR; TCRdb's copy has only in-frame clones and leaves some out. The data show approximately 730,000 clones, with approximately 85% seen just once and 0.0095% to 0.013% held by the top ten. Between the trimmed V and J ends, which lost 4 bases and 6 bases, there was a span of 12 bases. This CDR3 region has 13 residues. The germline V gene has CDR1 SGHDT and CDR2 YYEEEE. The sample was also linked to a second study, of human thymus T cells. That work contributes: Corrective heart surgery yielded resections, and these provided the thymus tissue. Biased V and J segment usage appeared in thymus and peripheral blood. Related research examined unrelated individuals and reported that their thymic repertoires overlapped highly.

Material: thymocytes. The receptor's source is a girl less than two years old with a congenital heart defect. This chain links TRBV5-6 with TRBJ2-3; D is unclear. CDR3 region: CASSHLPVDTQYF. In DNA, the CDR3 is TGTGCCAGCAGCCACCTCCCGGTGGATACGCAGTATTTT.